These 14 T cell receptor beta chains originate from one sample sequenced in a study of blood T cells in healthy people across ages. Primers used in a second PCR of roughly 7 to 11 cycles were a sample-barcoded 5' primer and a J-beta primer mix. TCRdb independently ran MiXCR on the 5' RACE reads; one entry per CDR3 protein. The sample lists 1,300,000 or so distinct CDR3 sequences, 59% occurring once. Sequencing was performed on blood. These receptors were taken from a man between 18 and 29 years old in good health.

The chain uses TRBV2 and TRBJ2-7, with D unresolved. This CDR3 is built from 11 residues. Germline assignment: CDR1 SNHLY and CDR2 FYNNEI. Trimming cost V 6 bases and J 6 bases, with 9 bases left between them. In DNA form, the CDR3 reads TGTGCCAGCAGCACAAGTACCGAGCAGTACTTC. It translates to CASSTSTEQYF.

The chain uses TRBV7-9 and TRBJ2-7, with D unresolved. CDR3 length equals 13 residues. CDR1 is SEHNR and CDR2 is FQNEAQ in the germline V gene (reference sequence). Trimming removed 6 bases from V and 0 bases from J, with 9 bases in between. CDR3 region: CASSPKTSYEQYF. Written as DNA, the CDR3 is TGTGCCAGCAGTCCAAAAACCTCCTACGAGCAGTACTTC.

This clonotype was seen more than once but under ten times. The V call is TRBV20-1, the J call TRBJ2-1; 11 bases match TRBD2. CDR1 is DFQATT and CDR2 is SNEGSKA in the germline V gene (reference sequence). The CDR3 covers 16 residues. V was clipped by 0 bases and J by 7 bases; unmatched bases: 8. DNA of the CDR3: TGCAGTGCTAGAGACCGCTTAGCGGGGGGGCCAAATGAGCAGTTCTTC. Protein sequence: CSARDRLAGGPNEQFF.

V gene TRBV4-1 combines with J gene TRBJ1-2, with TRBD1 as a possible D gene (6 bases). The CDR3 sequence is 15 residues long. The V end was cut by 5 bases, the J end by 3 bases, with 16 bases between. Germline assignment: CDR1 MGHRA and CDR2 YSYEKL. The CDR3 spells CASSVRQDSYYGYTF. The CDR3 DNA reads TGCGCCAGCAGCGTACGACAGGATTCCTACTATGGCTACACCTTC.

The rearrangement uses TRBV7-2 and TRBJ1-2, with a tentative D call TRBD1 (5 bases). The CDR3 sequence is 14 residues long. Deletions cut 5 bases from V and 3 bases from J, with 13 bases between. Germline CDR1 reads SGHTA; CDR2 reads FQGNSA. The CDR3 DNA reads TGTGCCAGCAGCCCGAGTCGGGGCGACTATGGCTACACCTTC. It encodes CASSPSRGDYGYTF. Full variable domain (outside the CDR3, taken from reference TRBV7-2 and TRBJ1-2): GAGVSQSPSNKVTEKGKDVELRCDPISGHTALYWYRQSLGQGLEFLIYFQGNSAPDKSGLPSDRFSAERTGGSVSTLTIQRTQQEDSAVYLCASSPSRGDYGYTFGSGTRLTVV.

This clonotype was counted only a few times. The rearrangement uses TRBV2 and TRBJ2-7; D uncertain. Germline lookup yields CDR1 SNHLY and CDR2 FYNNEI. V shed 7 bases and J shed 2 bases, with 9 bases lying between them. The CDR3 has 12 amino acids. CDR3 bases: TGTGCCAGCAAATACGTCACCTACGAGCAGTACTTC. Its protein is CASKYVTYEQYF.

V usage is TRBV20-1 and J usage is TRBJ1-2; D is undetermined. The CDR3 is 11 amino acids. Germline V gene data show CDR1 as DFQATT and CDR2 as SNEGSKA (reference sequence). The V and J ends lost 6 bases and 4 bases respectively, with 9 bases between them. The CDR3 DNA sequence: TGCAGTGCCCCGGAACCCTATGGCTACACCTTC. This translates into CSAPEPYGYTF.

The chain couples TRBV29-1 to TRBJ2-1; no clear D gene. CDR3 length: 14 amino acids. In germline, CDR1 is SQVTM, CDR2 ANQGSEA. The V end was cut by 7 bases, the J end by 4 bases, with 17 bases between. This CDR3 reads CSAGLTALYNEQFF. The CDR3 DNA reads as TGCAGCGCCGGGTTGACGGCTTTATACAATGAGCAGTTCTTC.

The chain has TRBV7-9 and TRBJ2-7; 7 bases are a match to TRBD1. Unmatched junction bases numbered 7, after V lost 6 bases and J lost 2 bases. Germline V gene data show CDR1 as SEHNR and CDR2 as FQNEAQ (reference sequence). This CDR3 region has 14 residues. CDR3 coding DNA: TGTGCCAGCAGTGCTCCGGGACAGCCCTACGAGCAGTACTTC. Encoded protein: CASSAPGQPYEQYF.

The rearrangement uses TRBV7-6 and TRBJ2-7; 8 nucleotides match TRBD2. V trimming: 5 bases; J trimming: 4 bases; junction bases outside the gene matches: 10. The CDR3 runs to 15 residues. CDR1 is SGHVS and CDR2 is FNYEAQ in the germline V gene. In DNA form, the CDR3 reads TGTGCCAGCAGCCAGCTGGCGGGAGGAATATACGAGCAGTACTTC. This codes for CASSQLAGGIYEQYF. Full variable domain (rest looked up from reference TRBV7-6 and TRBJ2-7): GAGVSQSPRYKVTKRGQDVALRCDPISGHVSLYWYRQALGQGPEFLTYFNYEAQQDKSGLPNDRFSAERPEGSISTLTIQRTEQRDSAMYRCASSQLAGGIYEQYFGPGTRLTVT.

This clonotype was seen only a few times. The chain joins TRBV27 to TRBJ1-6, with a possible D match to TRBD1 (6 bases). V lost 6 bases, J lost 7 bases, and 13 bases lay in between. Germline loops: CDR1 MNHEY, CDR2 SMNVEV (reference sequence). This CDR3 contains 14 residues. The CDR3 loop is CASSPSGQNSPLHF. The CDR3, as DNA: TGTGCCAGCAGCCCTTCCGGACAGAATTCACCCCTCCACTTT.

This chain connects TRBV6-2 or TRBV6-3 to TRBJ2-1; D could derive from TRBD1 or TRBD2 (5 bases each). Germline-derived CDR1 and CDR2 are MNHEY and SVGEGT. V lost 8 bases and J 10 bases, leaving 24 bases between the germline ends. CDR3 length equals 15 residues. Here the CDR3 DNA reads TGTGCCAGCTCCCCCGGGACCCCTTTTATTGACGAGCAGTTCTTC. This sequence encodes CASSPGTPFIDEQFF.

CDR3 loop: CASSPRMGGAYGEKLFF. For the CDR3, the DNA is TGTGCCAGCAGCCCCCGTATGGGGGGCGCCTATGGTGAAAAACTGTTTTTT. V is TRBV7-2 and J is TRBJ1-4; maybe TRBD1 (6 bases). V gave up 5 bases and J gave up 7 bases, with 23 bases separating them. Germline V gene sequence: CDR1 SGHTA, CDR2 FQGNSA. The CDR3 covers 17 residues.

The CDR3 region is CSAINHLLSTDTQYF. The CDR3 DNA reads as TGCAGTGCTATAAATCACCTTCTTAGCACAGATACGCAGTATTTT. The V gene is TRBV20-1, the J gene TRBJ2-3, with D hard to call. CDR1 DFQATT and CDR2 SNEGSKA come from the germline V gene (reference sequence). There are 15 residues in the CDR3. The V and J ends lost 4 bases and 0 bases respectively, with 14 bases between them.